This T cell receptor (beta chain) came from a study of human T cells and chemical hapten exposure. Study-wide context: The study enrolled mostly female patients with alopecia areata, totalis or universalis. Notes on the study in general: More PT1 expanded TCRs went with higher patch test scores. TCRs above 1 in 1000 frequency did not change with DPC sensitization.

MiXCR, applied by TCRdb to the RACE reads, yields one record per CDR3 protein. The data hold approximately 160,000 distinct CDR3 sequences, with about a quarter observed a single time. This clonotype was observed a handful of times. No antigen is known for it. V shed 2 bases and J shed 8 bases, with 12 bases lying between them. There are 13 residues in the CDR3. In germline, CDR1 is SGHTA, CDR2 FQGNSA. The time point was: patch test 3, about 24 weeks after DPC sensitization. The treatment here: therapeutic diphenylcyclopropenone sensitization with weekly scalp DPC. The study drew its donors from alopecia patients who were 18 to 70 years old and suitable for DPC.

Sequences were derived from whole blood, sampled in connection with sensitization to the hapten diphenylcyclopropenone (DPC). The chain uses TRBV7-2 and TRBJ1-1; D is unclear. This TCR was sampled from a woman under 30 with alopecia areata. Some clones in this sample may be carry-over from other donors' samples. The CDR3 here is CASSLYSLPEAFF. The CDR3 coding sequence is TGTGCCAGCAGCTTATATTCCCTGCCCGAAGCTTTCTTT.